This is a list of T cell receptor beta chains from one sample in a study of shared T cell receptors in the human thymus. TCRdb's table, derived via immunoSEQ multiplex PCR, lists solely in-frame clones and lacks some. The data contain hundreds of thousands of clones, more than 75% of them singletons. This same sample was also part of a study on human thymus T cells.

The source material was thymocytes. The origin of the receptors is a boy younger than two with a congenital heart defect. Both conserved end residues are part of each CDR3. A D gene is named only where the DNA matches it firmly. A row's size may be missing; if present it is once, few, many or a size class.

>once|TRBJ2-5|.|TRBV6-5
CASSADAITGETQYF
TGTGCCAGCAGTGCCGACGCTATCACGGGAGAGACCCAGTACTTC
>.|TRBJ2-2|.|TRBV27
CASSFIRGNTGELFF
TGTGCCAGCAGTTTCATCAGGGGGAACACCGGGGAGCTGTTTTTT
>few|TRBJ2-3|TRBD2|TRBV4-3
CASSQKPAPSGSTDTQYF
TGCGCCAGCAGCCAAAAACCCGCCCCTAGCGGCTCCACAGATACGCAGTATTTT
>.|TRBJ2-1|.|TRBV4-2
CASSRSEGGGARNEQFF
TGTGCCAGCAGCCGATCGGAAGGAGGGGGGGCCAGGAATGAGCAGTTCTTC
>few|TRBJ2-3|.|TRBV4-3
CASSQGGLRGVGGDTQYF
TGCGCCAGCAGCCAAGGGGGGCTCAGGGGTGTTGGGGGAGATACGCAGTATTTT
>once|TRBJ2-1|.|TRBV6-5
CASSCTFSYNEQFF
TGTGCCAGCAGTTGTACTTTTTCCTACAATGAGCAGTTCTTC
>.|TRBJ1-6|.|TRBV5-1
CASSPKGRLDRFSYNSPLHF
TGCGCCAGCAGCCCCAAGGGAAGGCTGGACAGATTCTCTTATAATTCACCCCTCCACTTT
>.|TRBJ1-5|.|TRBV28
CASSLFNPGPQHF
TGTGCCAGCAGTTTATTCAACCCGGGGCCCCAGCATTTT
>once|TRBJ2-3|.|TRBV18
CASSLLDSAPTDTQYF
TGTGCCAGCTCACTACTCGACAGTGCCCCGACAGATACGCAGTATTTT
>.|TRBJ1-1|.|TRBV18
CASRRLGPDTEAFF
TGTGCCAGCCGGCGTTTGGGGCCAGATACTGAAGCTTTCTTT
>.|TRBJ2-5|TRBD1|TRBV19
CASSPTPHRGRRETQYF
TGTGCCAGTAGTCCCACTCCCCACAGGGGGCGCAGGGAGACCCAGTACTTC
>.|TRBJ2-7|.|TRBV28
CASSPPGDRLYEQYF
TGTGCCAGCAGCCCACCCGGGGATCGGCTCTACGAGCAGTACTTC
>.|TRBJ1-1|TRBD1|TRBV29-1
CSATGQGDLNTEAFF
TGCAGCGCTACGGGACAGGGAGACCTAAACACTGAAGCTTTCTTT
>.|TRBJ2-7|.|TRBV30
CAWSVRARGSSYEQYF
TGTGCCTGGAGTGTACGGGCTCGGGGGAGCTCCTACGAGCAGTACTTC
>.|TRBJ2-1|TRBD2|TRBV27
CASSLDFLGLAGGDEQFF
TGTGCCAGCAGTTTAGACTTCTTGGGACTAGCGGGAGGTGATGAGCAGTTCTTC
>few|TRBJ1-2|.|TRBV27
CASSLPGANYGYTF
TGTGCCAGCAGTTTACCCGGAGCTAACTATGGCTACACCTTC
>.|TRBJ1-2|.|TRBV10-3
CAIWAGERRQGYTF
TGTGCCATCTGGGCAGGGGAGAGGCGTCAGGGCTACACCTTC
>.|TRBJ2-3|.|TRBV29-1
CSVEDKGTALYTILHTQYF
TGCAGCGTTGAAGATAAGGGGACTGCCCTATATACTATCCTCCATACGCAGTATTTT
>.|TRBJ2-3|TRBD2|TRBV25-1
CASSSLAVNTDTQYF
TGTGCCAGCAGTTCCCTAGCGGTGAACACAGATACGCAGTATTTT
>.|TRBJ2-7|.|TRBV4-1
CASSPLKSGSYEQYF
TGCGCCAGCAGCCCGTTAAAGTCGGGCTCCTACGAGCAGTACTTC
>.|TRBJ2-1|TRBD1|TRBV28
CASSLWGQGGRSSYNEQFF
TGTGCCAGCAGTTTATGGGGACAGGGGGGACGGAGCTCCTACAATGAGCAGTTCTTC
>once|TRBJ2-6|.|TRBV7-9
CASSLGRGSGANVLTF
TGTGCCAGCAGCTTAGGAAGGGGCTCTGGGGCCAACGTCCTGACTTTC
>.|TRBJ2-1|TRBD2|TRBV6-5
CASRGLAGVNEQFF
TGTGCCAGCAGGGGGCTAGCGGGAGTAAATGAGCAGTTCTTC
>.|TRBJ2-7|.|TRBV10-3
CAISDYSELSSYEQYF
TGTGCCATCAGTGACTACAGTGAATTAAGCTCCTACGAGCAGTACTTC
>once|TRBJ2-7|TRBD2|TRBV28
CASSSPGLARYEQYF
TGTGCCAGCAGTTCGCCGGGACTAGCTCGCTACGAGCAGTACTTC
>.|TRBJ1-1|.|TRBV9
CASSVDPMGVLGREGGTEAFF
TGTGCCAGCAGCGTCGACCCGATGGGGGTCCTCGGACGCGAAGGGGGCACTGAAGCTTTCTTT
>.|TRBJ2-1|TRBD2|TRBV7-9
CASSLTTSWGNEQFF
TGTGCCAGCAGCTTAACGACTAGCTGGGGCAATGAGCAGTTCTTC
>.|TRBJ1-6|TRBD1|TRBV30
CAWRRGQGLSPLHF
TGTGCCTGGAGGAGGGGACAGGGGCTATCACCCCTCCACTTT